Reported below is one T cell receptor (beta chain). These data belong to a study of blood T cell repertoires in COVID-19. Study context: Sites across the United States, Italy and Spain contributed samples from acute and convalescent COVID-19.

In the original workflow: Reference gene primers were amplified, and this amplification served to estimate nucleated cell counts. Clones were sequenced by immunoSEQ multiplex PCR, and TCRdb holds only the in-frame ones, with some missing. D and trimming come from the DNA, and the V and J calls and clone size come from that table. Here the sample spans some 220,000 clones, about 93% being singletons. This CDR3 is built from 14 residues. Germline V gives CDR1 MNHEY, CDR2 SVGAGI. Trimming left V 5 bases short and J 0 bases short, with 10 bases between. V and J are TRBV6-5 and TRBJ1-1; D unresolved. Source material: peripheral blood. The clonotype originates from a man younger than 45 with COVID-19, enrolled during active disease. The CDR3 protein is CASSTQAMNTEAFF. Here the CDR3 DNA reads TGTGCCAGCAGTACCCAGGCTATGAACACTGAAGCTTTCTTT.